This TCR beta chain is from a study of identifying expanded T cells in peripheral blood. Findings and limits, study-wide: About 1.2 clones differed between technical replicates, versus about 15 and 19 over time. Approximately two-week clone count variance significantly increased as total template count grew.

Libraries were prepared by immunoSEQ multiplex PCR; TCRdb keeps only in-frame clonotypes and omits some of them. The sample lists about 85,000 clones; 75% to 90% were seen once. With regard to this clone: Its antigen remains unknown.

From germline, CDR1 is SGHNT and CDR2 YYREEE (reference sequence). The ends were cut back, 0 bases at V and 0 bases at J, with 6 bases in the middle. The CDR3 length is 14 residues. This chain connects TRBV5-4 to TRBJ1-1; D unresolved. The sequence derives from a person aged 18 to 70 in good health. Material: blood. The CDR3 coding sequence is TGTGCCAGCAGCTTGGAAGAATTGAACACTGAAGCTTTCTTT. Translated, it gives CASSLEELNTEAFF.